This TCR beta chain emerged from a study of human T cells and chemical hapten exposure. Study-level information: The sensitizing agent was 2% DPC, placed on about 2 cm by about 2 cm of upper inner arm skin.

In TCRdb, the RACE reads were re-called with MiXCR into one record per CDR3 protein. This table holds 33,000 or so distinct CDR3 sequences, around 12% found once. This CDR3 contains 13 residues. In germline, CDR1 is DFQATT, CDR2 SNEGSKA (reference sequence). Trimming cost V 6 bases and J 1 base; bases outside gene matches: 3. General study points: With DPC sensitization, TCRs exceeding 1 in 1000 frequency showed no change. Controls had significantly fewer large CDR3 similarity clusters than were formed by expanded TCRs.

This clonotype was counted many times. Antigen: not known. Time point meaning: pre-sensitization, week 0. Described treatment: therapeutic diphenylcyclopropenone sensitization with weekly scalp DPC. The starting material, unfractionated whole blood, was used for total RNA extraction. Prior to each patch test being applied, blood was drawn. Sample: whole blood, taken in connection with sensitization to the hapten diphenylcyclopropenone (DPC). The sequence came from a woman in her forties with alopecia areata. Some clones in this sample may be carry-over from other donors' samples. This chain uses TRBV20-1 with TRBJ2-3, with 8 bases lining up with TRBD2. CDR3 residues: CSAGSGGTDTQYF. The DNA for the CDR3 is TGCAGTGCCGGTAGCGGGGGCACAGATACGCAGTATTTT.